Listed below are T cell receptor beta chains from one sample, sequenced in a study of T cells after yellow fever vaccination. TCRdb re-called the 5' RACE reads through MiXCR, storing one row per CDR3 protein. Counted here are 510,000 or so distinct CDR3 sequences, around 21% occurring once; the ten biggest clones make up roughly an eighth. The source was PBMCs, collected 15 days after the yellow fever booster vaccination. The receptors stem from a young man who received the YFV17D yellow fever vaccine. Both conserved end residues are trimmed from each CDR3. The size entry is marked missing in some rows and otherwise reads once, few, many or a size class.

clone_size,v_call,j_call,cdr3_aa
NA,TRBV11-2,TRBJ2-3,ASSSKRRLAGSTDTQY
few,TRBV4-3,TRBJ2-4,ASSQDLGAAKNIQY
few,TRBV12-3/TRBV12-4,TRBJ1-2,ASSFRSNYGYT
few,TRBV7-2,TRBJ2-5,ASSLALGSAETQY
few,TRBV5-1,TRBJ2-1,ASSSTGNFPPEQF
few,TRBV7-2,TRBJ1-5,ATSWRGGNQPQH
few,TRBV7-2,TRBJ1-4,ASSLGTGANEKLF
few,TRBV7-2,TRBJ2-7,ASSLALAGHYEQY
NA,TRBV3-1,TRBJ2-1,ASGSLAGIAYNEQF
few,TRBV6-5,TRBJ2-7,ASSFNRDRFYEQY
many,TRBV10-3,TRBJ2-2,AISESGHNTGELF
NA,TRBV6-5,TRBJ2-6,ASSFRTGGSGANVLT
NA,TRBV7-9,TRBJ2-3,ASSGKIADYTDTQY
NA,TRBV7-9,TRBJ2-7,ASSPWARTSSYEQY
many,TRBV3-1,TRBJ2-5,ASSQPLGTQY
few,TRBV9,TRBJ2-1,ASSVNPKPNEQF
few,TRBV7-9,TRBJ2-7,ASSLSLRTFDEQY
NA,TRBV11-2,TRBJ2-1,ASSSPLDGRMSYNEQF
few,TRBV24-1,TRBJ2-5,ATSDGLGGKRTQY
few,TRBV6-5,TRBJ2-1,AARTYYNEQF
few,TRBV18,TRBJ2-1,ASSPMSGPYNEQF
NA,TRBV30,TRBJ2-5,AWSPPGGQETQY
NA,TRBV4-2,TRBJ1-1,ASSQDLRDRAAF
NA,TRBV30,TRBJ2-3,AWSQGSKDTQY
few,TRBV2,TRBJ2-7,ASSDLGQGVYEQY
few,TRBV20-1,TRBJ2-1,SARDGYSSGYNEQF
NA,TRBV2,TRBJ1-4,ASRTLDRGREKLF
few,TRBV27,TRBJ2-1,ASSLSHRGNEQF
few,TRBV6-1,TRBJ2-3,ASRQLALTGTDTQY
NA,TRBV12-3/TRBV12-4,TRBJ2-7,ASTLAAEQY
NA,TRBV20-1,TRBJ2-7,SADGTETYEQY
NA,TRBV10-2,TRBJ2-1,ASSEFGDEQF
few,TRBV6-5,TRBJ2-7,ASSYSILASYEQY
many,TRBV5-6,TRBJ2-2,ASSFNYLNTGELF
many,TRBV27,TRBJ2-7,ASSLVRFPYEQY
NA,TRBV7-3,TRBJ2-3,ASSWDRPTDTQY
few,TRBV25-1,TRBJ1-5,ARPGQGDSGNQPQH
NA,TRBV5-1,TRBJ2-7,ASSLGRVLSEQY
NA,TRBV6-6,TRBJ1-4,AGGGGATEKLF
few,TRBV15,TRBJ2-3,ATSRDAGVGTDTQY
NA,TRBV11-2,TRBJ2-3,ASSLGWGLLAGADTQY
many,TRBV4-3,TRBJ2-3,ASSQGGSTDTQY
NA,TRBV11-2,TRBJ2-7,ASSFEGAGVGYEQY